Below, one T cell receptor (beta chain) is given with its context. Its antigen is still unknown. Expansion of antigen-specific CD4+ T cells with viral peptide pools was carried out by the ViraFEST assay before sequencing. Cells that had been cultured for roughly ten days were the source of isolated CD4+ T cells. Neither prior SARS-CoV-2 infection nor positive nucleocapsid antibodies were present in the vaccine recipients. Sequenced by immunoSEQ multiplex PCR; TCRdb stores in-frame clones only, minus some. The sample holds 20,000 to 25,000 clones, approximately 72% seen once. The source of the sample is a study of vaccination effects on CD4 cells after COVID-19. Study-wide context: Participants completed two doses of the BNT162b2 or mRNA-1273 vaccine.

Germline V gene data show CDR1 as SGDLS and CDR2 as YYNGEE. The CDR3 loop spans 16 amino acids. V shed 5 bases, J shed 7 bases, and the junction held 9 bases outside the gene matches. Sequences were derived from CD4+ T cells from PBMCs cultured with HCoV-NL63 spike peptides, sampled before COVID-19 vaccination. J is TRBJ1-6 and V is TRBV9, with TRBD1 matching over 10 bases. This receptor was identified in a human donor who received a COVID-19 vaccine. CDR3 DNA sequence: TGTGCCAGCAGTGTACGCTCGGACAGGGGGAATTCACCCCTCCACTTT. It is translated as CASSVRSDRGNSPLHF.